These T cell receptor beta chains were read from a single sample in a study of T cell responses to AZD1222 COVID-19 vaccine. TCRdb's copy holds only in-frame clones and misses some; the assay was immunoSEQ multiplex PCR. The profile shows approximately 120,000 clones, around 83% of them singletons. The source material was peripheral blood, sampled 28 days after the second AZD1222 dose. The receptors shown here come from an adult who received the AZD1222 COVID-19 vaccine. CDR3s include the opening cysteine and the closing phenylalanine or tryptophan. D genes are given only for firm matches. Only some rows state a clone size, as once, few, many or a class for expanded clones.

abundance	j_gene	v_gene	d_gene	len	CDR3nt	CDR3aa
.	TRBJ2-1	TRBV28	.	15	TGTGCCAGCAGCCTTATGGCGGGGAAATTCAATGAGCAGTTCTTC	CASSLMAGKFNEQFF
once	TRBJ1-2	TRBV15	.	13	TGTGCCACCAGCAGACCAGCAGGGAATGGCTACACCTTC	CATSRPAGNGYTF
.	TRBJ1-1	TRBV9	.	14	TGTGCCAGCAGCGTAGGTGGTGGGGCCACTGAAGCTTTCTTT	CASSVGGGATEAFF
.	TRBJ2-4	TRBV7-2	TRBD1	15	TGTGCCAGCAGCTCAGTAGGTACAGGGGCCAACATTCAGTACTTC	CASSSVGTGANIQYF
once	TRBJ1-1	TRBV6-2/TRBV6-3	TRBD1	14	TGTGCCAGCAGCGAACCGGGACAGGGGTCTGAAGCTTTCTTT	CASSEPGQGSEAFF
.	TRBJ2-7	TRBV2	.	14	TGTGCCAGCAGTGACAGGGGCTTGGGCTACGAGCAGTACTTC	CASSDRGLGYEQYF
.	TRBJ1-6	TRBV3-1/TRBV3-2	.	14	TGTGCCAGCAGCCAAGCAAGCCAGCTTGGGGCCCTCCACTTT	CASSQASQLGALHF
.	TRBJ1-5	TRBV28	.	18	TGTGCCAGCAGTTTATCAGCAGGGTTGGGCTCTTTGGATCAGCCCCAGCATTTT	CASSLSAGLGSLDQPQHF
.	TRBJ1-2	TRBV7-2	.	15	TGTGCCAGCAGCCCGGGGGGGGCACAAAACTATGGCTACACCTTC	CASSPGGAQNYGYTF
.	TRBJ2-5	TRBV5-1	TRBD2	16	TGCGCCAGCAGCTTGACTAGCGGGGGAACGACGGGGACCCAGTACTTC	CASSLTSGGTTGTQYF
.	TRBJ2-2	TRBV4-3	.	17	TGCGCCAGCAGCCAAGACCCCCGGGGCATAAACACCGGGGAGCTGTTTTTT	CASSQDPRGINTGELFF
once	TRBJ2-7	TRBV28	TRBD1	15	TGTGCCAGCAGTCTGACAGGGGGGGAGAACTACGAGCAGTACTTC	CASSLTGGENYEQYF
few	TRBJ2-2	TRBV27	TRBD1	15	TGTGCCAGCAGTTTAAGGGGGACAGCCACCGGGGAGCTGTTTTTT	CASSLRGTATGELFF
.	TRBJ1-1	TRBV9	.	15	TGTGCCAGCAGCGTAGACCCCCTCGCCGGAACTGAAGCTTTCTTT	CASSVDPLAGTEAFF
.	TRBJ1-2	TRBV9	.	12	TGTGCCAGCAGCGCCGGACGGTATGGCTACACCTTC	CASSAGRYGYTF
once	TRBJ1-2	TRBV11-2	.	13	TGTGCCAGCAGCTTAAGCCAGAGCTATGGCTACACCTTC	CASSLSQSYGYTF
.	TRBJ2-7	TRBV6-5	TRBD1	12	TGTGCCAGCAGGAACAGGGGAGTCGAGCAGTACTTC	CASRNRGVEQYF
.	TRBJ1-5	TRBV7-2	.	13	TGTGCCAGCAGTTTTCCCGGGCTCCAGGCCCAGCATTTT	CASSFPGLQAQHF
.	TRBJ2-1	TRBV9	TRBD1	16	TGTGCCAGCAGCGCCGCCGGGACAGACACCTACAATGAGCAGTTCTTC	CASSAAGTDTYNEQFF
.	TRBJ1-5	TRBV24-1	.	12	TGTGCCACCAGTGGGGACTTGGGGCCCCAGCATTTT	CATSGDLGPQHF
.	TRBJ2-3	TRBV5-1	TRBD2	15	TGCGCCAGCACCTTAGCGGGGGGGCCTACAGATACGCAGTATTTT	CASTLAGGPTDTQYF
.	TRBJ2-7	TRBV5-1	.	13	TGCGCCAGCAGCCCCCCGGGGTCCTACGAGCAGTACTTC	CASSPPGSYEQYF
.	TRBJ1-2	TRBV7-9	.	12	TGTGCCAGCAGCTTAGGCACCTATGGCTACACCTTC	CASSLGTYGYTF
.	TRBJ2-7	TRBV19	.	15	TGTGCCAGTAGTACCAACAGGGCAGGCGGCGGCGAGCAGTACTTC	CASSTNRAGGGEQYF
once	TRBJ1-2	TRBV7-9	.	13	TGTGCCAGCAGCTTAGCGGTTGAGTATGGCTACACCTTC	CASSLAVEYGYTF